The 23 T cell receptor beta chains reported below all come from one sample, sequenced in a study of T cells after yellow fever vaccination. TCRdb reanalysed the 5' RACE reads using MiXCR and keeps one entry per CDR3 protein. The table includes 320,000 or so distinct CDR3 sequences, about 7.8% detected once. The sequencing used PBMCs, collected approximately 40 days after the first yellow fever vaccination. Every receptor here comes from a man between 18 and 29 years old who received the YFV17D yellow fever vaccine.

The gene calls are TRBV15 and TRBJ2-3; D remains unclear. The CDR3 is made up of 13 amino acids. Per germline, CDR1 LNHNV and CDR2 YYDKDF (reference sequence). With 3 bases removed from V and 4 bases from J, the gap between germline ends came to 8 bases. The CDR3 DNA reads TGTGCCACCAGCAGCTTACCCGCAGATACGCAGTATTTT. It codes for CATSSLPADTQYF.

The CDR3 region is CASSLGTGFSEAFF. The CDR3 DNA sequence: TGCGCCAGCAGCTTGGGCACAGGGTTTAGCGAAGCTTTCTTT. The rearrangement links TRBV5-1 to TRBJ1-1; TRBD1 is a possible D gene (6 bases). There are 14 residues in the CDR3. Germline lookup yields CDR1 SGHRS and CDR2 YFSETQ. Trimming pared 0 bases from V and 8 bases from J, leaving 14 bases between.

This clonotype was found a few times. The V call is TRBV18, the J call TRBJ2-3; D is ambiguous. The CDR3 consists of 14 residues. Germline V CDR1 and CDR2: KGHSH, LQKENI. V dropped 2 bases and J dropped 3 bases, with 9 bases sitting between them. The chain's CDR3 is CASSPVGITDTQYF. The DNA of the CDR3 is TGTGCCAGCTCACCAGTGGGGATTACAGATACGCAGTATTTT.

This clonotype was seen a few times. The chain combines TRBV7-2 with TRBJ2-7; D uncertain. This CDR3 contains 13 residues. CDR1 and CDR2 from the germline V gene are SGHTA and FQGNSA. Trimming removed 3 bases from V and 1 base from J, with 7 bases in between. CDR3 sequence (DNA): TGTGCCAGCAGCTTTACCTATTCCTACGAGCAGTACTTC. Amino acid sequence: CASSFTYSYEQYF.

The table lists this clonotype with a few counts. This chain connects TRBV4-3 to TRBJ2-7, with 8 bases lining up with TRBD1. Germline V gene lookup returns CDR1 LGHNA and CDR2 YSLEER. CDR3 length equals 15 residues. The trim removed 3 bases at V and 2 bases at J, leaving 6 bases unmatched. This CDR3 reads CASSHERTGPYEQYV. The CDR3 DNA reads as TGCGCCAGCAGCCATGAGCGGACAGGGCCCTACGAGCAGTACGTC.

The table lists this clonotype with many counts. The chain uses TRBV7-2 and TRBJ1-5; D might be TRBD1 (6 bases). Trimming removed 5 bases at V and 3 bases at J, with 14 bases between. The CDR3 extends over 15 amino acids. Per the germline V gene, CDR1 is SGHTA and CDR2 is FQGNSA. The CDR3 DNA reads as TGTGCCAGCAGCCTCACCGGGACAAACAATCAGCCCCAGCATTTT. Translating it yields CASSLTGTNNQPQHF.

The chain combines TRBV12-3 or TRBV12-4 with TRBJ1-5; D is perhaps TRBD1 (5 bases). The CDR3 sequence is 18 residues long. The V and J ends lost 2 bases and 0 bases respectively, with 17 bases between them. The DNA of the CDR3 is TGTGCCAGCAGTTTAAGGCCGCGGGGGGGTGCTAGCAATCAGCCCCAGCATTTT. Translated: CASSLRPRGGASNQPQHF.

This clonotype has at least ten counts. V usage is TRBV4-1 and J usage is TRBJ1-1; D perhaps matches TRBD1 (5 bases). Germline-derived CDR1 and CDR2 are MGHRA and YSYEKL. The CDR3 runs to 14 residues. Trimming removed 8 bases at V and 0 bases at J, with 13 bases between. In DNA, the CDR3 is TGCGCCAGCGGCATAGGGGTGTTGAACACTGAAGCTTTCTTT. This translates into CASGIGVLNTEAFF.

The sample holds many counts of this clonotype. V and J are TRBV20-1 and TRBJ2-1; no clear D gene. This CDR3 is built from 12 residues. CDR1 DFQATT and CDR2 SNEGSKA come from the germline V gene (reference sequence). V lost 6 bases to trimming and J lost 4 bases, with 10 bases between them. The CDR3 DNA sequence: TGCAGTGCGGAAACCAATTACAATGAGCAGTTCTTC. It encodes CSAETNYNEQFF.

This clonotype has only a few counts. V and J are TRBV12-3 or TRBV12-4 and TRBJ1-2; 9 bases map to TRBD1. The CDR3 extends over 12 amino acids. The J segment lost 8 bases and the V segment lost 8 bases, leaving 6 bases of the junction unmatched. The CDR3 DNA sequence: TGTGCCAGCGTCGGACAGGGGAACGGCTACACCTTC. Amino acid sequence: CASVGQGNGYTF.

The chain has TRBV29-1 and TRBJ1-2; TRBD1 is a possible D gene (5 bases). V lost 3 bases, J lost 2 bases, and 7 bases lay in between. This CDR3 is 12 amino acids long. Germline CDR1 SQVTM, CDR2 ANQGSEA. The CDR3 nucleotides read TGCAGCGTTGATTGGGGGAACTATGGCTACACCTTC. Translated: CSVDWGNYGYTF.

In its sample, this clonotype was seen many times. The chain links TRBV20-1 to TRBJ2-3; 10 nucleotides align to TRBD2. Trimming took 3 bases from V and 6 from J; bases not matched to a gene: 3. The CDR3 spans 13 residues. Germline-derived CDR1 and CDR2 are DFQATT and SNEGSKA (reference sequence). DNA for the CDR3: TGCAGTGCTAGGATAGCGGGGGGTGATACGCAGTATTTT. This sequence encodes CSARIAGGDTQYF.

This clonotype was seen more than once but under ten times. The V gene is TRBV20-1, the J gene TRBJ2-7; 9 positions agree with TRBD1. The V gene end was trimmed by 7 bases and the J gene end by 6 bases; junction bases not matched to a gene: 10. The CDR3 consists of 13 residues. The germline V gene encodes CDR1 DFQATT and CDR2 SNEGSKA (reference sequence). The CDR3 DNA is TGCAGTGTGAGAGGGGACAGGGCGGGCGAGCAGTACGTC. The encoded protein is CSVRGDRAGEQYV.

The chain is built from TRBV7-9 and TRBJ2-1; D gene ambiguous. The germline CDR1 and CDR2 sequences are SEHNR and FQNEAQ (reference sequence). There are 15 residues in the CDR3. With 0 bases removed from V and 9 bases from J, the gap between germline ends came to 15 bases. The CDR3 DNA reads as TGTGCCAGCAGCTTAGCGGGTCATCTAGTGGGTGAGCAGTTCTTC. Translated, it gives CASSLAGHLVGEQFF.

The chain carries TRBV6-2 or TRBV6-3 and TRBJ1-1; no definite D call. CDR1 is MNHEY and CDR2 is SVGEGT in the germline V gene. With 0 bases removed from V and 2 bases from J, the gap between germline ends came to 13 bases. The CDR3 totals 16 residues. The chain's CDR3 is CASSYSSKGTNTEAFF. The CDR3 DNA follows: TGTGCCAGCAGTTACTCGAGTAAGGGAACCAACACTGAAGCTTTCTTT.

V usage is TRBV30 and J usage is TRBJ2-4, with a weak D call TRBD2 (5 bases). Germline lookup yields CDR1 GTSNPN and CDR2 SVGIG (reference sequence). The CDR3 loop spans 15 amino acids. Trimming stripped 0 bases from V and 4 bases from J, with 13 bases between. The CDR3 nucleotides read TGTGCCTGGAGTGTAGATCGGAGAGGGAAAAACATTCAGTACTTC. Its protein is CAWSVDRRGKNIQYF.

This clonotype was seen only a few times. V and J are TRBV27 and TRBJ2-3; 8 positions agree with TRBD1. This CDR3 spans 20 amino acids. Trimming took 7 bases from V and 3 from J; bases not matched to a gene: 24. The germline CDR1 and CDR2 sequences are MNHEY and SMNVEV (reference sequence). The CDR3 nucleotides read TGTGCCAGCACCTCCTTGTATGGGCAGGGGGCCACCGGCAGAACAGATACGCAGTATTTT. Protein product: CASTSLYGQGATGRTDTQYF.

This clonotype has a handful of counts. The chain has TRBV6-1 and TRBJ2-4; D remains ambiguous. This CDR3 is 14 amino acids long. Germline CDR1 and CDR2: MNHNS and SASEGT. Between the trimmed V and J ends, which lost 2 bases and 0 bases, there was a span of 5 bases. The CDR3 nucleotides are TGTGCCAGCAGTGAACCGGAAGCCAAAAACATTCAGTACTTC. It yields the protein CASSEPEAKNIQYF.

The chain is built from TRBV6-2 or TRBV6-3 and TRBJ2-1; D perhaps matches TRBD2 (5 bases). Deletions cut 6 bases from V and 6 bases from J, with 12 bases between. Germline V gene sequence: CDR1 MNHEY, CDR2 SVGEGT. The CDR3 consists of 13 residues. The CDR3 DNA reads TGTGCCAGCAGAGTACTAGAGACCAATGAGCAGTTCTTC. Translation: CASRVLETNEQFF.

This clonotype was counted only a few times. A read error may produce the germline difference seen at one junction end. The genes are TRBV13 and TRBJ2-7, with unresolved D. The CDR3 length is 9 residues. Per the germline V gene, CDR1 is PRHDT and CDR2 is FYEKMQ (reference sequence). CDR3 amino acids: CASSWSLYF. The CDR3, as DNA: TGTGCCAGCAGTTGGAGTCTTTATTTC.

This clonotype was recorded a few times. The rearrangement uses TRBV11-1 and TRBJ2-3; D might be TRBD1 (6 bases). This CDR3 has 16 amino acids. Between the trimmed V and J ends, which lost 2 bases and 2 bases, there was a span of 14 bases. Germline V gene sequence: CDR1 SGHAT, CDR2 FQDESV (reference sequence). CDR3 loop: CASSLNDRLITDTQYF. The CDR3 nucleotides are TGTGCCAGCAGCTTAAATGACAGGCTAATCACAGATACGCAGTATTTT.

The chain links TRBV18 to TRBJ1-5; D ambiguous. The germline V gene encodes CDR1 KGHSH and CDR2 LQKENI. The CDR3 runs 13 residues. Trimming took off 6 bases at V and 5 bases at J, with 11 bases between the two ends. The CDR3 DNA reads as TGTGCCAGCTCCCTGTTGGCTGATCAGCCCCAGCATTTT. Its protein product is CASSLLADQPQHF.

The CDR3 loop is CSARRAGGLNTEAFF. CDR3 nucleotide sequence: TGCAGTGCTAGAAGGGCAGGGGGCCTGAACACTGAAGCTTTCTTT. J is TRBJ1-1 and V is TRBV20-1; 8 bases align to TRBD1. Losses at the gene ends were 2 bases for V and 0 bases for J; bases not matched to a gene: 5. The CDR3 length is 15 residues. CDR1 DFQATT and CDR2 SNEGSKA come from the germline V gene (reference sequence).